Included here is one TCR beta chain sequence, with context. The assay was immunoSEQ multiplex PCR, and TCRdb's table has in-frame clones only and misses some. Of over 100,000 clones in the sample, approximately 80% were seen once. The germline V gene has CDR1 GTSNPN and CDR2 SVGIG (reference sequence). This CDR3 region has 14 residues. V lost 1 base, J lost 5 bases, and 6 bases stayed unmatched. This record belongs to a study of blood T cell repertoires in COVID-19. Sequencing input: peripheral blood. The chain uses TRBV30 and TRBJ1-1; 8 nucleotides agree with TRBD1. The TCR comes from a woman between 70 and 85 years old with acute or convalescent COVID-19. In nucleotides, the CDR3 is TGTGCCTGGAGTGCCACAGGGGGATGGACTGAAGCTTTCTTT. It codes for CAWSATGGWTEAFF.